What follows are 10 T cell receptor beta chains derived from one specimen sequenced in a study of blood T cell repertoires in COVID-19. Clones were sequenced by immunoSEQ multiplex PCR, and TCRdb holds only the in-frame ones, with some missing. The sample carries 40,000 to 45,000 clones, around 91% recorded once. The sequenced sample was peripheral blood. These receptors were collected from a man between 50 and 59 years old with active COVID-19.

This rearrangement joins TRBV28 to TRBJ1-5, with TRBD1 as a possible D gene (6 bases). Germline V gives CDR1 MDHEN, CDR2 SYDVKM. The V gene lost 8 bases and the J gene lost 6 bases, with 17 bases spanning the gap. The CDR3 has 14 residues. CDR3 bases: TGTGCCAGCGGCCTCGGGAGGGGGGCTCAGCCCCAGCATTTT. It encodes CASGLGRGAQPQHF. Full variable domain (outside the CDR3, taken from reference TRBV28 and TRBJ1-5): DVKVTQSSRYLVKRTGEKVFLECVQDMDHENMFWYRQDPGLGLRLIYFSYDVKMKEKGDIPEGYSVSREKKERFSLILESASTNQTSMYLCASGLGRGAQPQHFGDGTRLSIL.

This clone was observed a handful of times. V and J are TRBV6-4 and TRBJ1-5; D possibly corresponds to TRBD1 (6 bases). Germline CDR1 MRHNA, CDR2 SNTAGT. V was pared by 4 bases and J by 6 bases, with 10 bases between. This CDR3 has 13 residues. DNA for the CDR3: TGTGCCAGCAGTGTCGAACAGGGTCAGCCCCAGCATTTT. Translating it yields CASSVEQGQPQHF.

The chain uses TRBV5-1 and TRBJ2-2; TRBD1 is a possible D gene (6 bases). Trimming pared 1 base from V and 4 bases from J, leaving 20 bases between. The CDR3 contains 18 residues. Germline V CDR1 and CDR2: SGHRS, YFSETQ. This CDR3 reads CASSLTRGNRVSTGELFF. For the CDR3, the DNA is TGCGCCAGCAGCTTGACCAGAGGGAACAGGGTGTCCACCGGGGAGCTGTTTTTT. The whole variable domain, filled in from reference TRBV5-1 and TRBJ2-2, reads KAGVTQTPRYLIKTRGQQVTLSCSPISGHRSVSWYQQTPGQGLQFLFEYFSETQRNKGNFPGRFSGRQFSNSRSEMNVSTLELGDSALYLCASSLTRGNRVSTGELFFGEGSRLTVL.

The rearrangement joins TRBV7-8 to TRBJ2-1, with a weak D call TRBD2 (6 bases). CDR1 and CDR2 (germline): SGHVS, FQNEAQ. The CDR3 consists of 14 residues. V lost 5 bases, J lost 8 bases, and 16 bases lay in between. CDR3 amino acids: CASSPGLAYYEQFF. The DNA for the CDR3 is TGTGCCAGCAGCCCGGGACTGGCGTATTATGAGCAGTTCTTC. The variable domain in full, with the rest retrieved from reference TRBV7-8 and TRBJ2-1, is GAGVSQSPRYKVAKRGQDVALRCDPISGHVSLFWYQQALGQGPEFLTYFQNEAQLDKSGLPSDRFFAERPEGSVSTLKIQRTQQEDSAVYLCASSPGLAYYEQFFGPGTRLTVL.

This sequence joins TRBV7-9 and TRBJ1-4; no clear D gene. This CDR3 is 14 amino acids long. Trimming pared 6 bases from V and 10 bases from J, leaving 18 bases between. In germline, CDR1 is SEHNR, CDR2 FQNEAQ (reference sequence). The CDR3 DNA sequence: TGTGCCAGCAGTCCGTCGGACGGGATTGGAAAACTGTTTTTT. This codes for CASSPSDGIGKLFF.

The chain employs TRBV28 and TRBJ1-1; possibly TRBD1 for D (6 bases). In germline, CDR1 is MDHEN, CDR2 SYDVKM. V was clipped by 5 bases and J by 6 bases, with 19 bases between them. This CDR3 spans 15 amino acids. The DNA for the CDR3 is TGTGCCAGCAGTGTAACAGGGTTAGGTTCCCCTGAAGCTTTCTTT. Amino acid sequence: CASSVTGLGSPEAFF.

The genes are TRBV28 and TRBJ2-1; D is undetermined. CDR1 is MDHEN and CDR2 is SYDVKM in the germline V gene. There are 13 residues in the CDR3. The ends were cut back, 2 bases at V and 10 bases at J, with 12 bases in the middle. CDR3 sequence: CASSLGVGREQFF. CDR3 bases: TGTGCCAGCAGTTTAGGAGTCGGTAGAGAGCAGTTCTTC.

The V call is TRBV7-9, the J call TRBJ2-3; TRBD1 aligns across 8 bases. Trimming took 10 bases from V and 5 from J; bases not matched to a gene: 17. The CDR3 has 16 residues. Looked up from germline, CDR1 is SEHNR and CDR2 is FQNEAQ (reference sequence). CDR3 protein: CAILQRRTGQRDTQYF. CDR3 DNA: TGTGCCATTCTGCAGAGAAGGACAGGGCAAAGAGATACGCAGTATTTT.

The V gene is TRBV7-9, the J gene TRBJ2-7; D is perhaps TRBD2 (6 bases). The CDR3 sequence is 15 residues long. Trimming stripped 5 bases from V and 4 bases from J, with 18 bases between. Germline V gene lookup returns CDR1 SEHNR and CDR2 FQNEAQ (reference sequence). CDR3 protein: CASSAGSAGFYEQYF. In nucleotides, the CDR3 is TGTGCCAGCAGCGCGGGGAGCGCGGGGTTTTACGAGCAGTACTTC. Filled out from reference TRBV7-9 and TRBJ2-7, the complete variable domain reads DTGVSQNPRHKITKRGQNVTFRCDPISEHNRLYWYRQTLGQGPEFLTYFQNEAQLEKSRLLSDRFSAERPKGSFSTLEIQRTEQGDSAMYLCASSAGSAGFYEQYFGPGTRLTVT.

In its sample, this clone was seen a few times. CDR3 coding DNA: TGCGCCAGCAGCTTGGCAGGGATGGGTGCGACAGATACGCAGTATTTT. Amino acids: CASSLAGMGATDTQYF. V gene TRBV5-1 combines with J gene TRBJ2-3; D perhaps matches TRBD1 (5 bases). From germline, CDR1 is SGHRS and CDR2 YFSETQ. CDR3 length: 16 residues. Trimming removed 0 bases from V and 3 bases from J, with 14 bases in between.